Below, one T cell receptor beta chain is given with its context. TCRdb re-called the 5' RACE reads through MiXCR, storing one row per CDR3 protein. Of about 410,000 distinct CDR3 sequences in the sample, more than 20% were seen once. This specimen comes from a study of T-cell memory formation after mild COVID-19. CDR1 and CDR2 (germline): SGHRS, YFSETQ. The CDR3 runs 15 residues. Trimming shortened V by 5 bases and J by 6 bases, and 21 bases separated the two germline ends. This receptor was taken from an adult woman who had mild COVID-19 (a few samples of this study predate the infection). Cell type and time point are not known. Sequenced input: PBMCs or a T cell subset sorted from them (not recorded which). This chain links TRBV5-1 with TRBJ2-7, with D perhaps TRBD1 or TRBD2 (5 bases each). In nucleotides, the CDR3 is TGCGCCAGCAGTCTGGGACGGGGCAGCGCGAGCGAGCAGTACTTC. Encoded protein: CASSLGRGSASEQYF.